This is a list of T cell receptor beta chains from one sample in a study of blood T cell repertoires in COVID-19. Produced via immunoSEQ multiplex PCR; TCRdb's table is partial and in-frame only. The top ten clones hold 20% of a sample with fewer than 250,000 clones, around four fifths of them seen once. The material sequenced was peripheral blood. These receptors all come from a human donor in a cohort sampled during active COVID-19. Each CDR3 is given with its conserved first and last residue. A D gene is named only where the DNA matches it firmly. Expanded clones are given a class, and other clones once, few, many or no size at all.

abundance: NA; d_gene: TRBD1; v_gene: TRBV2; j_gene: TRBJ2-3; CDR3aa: CASTPGQGFLGTDTQYF; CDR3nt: TGTGCCAGCACTCCGGGACAGGGGTTCTTGGGCACAGATACGCAGTATTTT
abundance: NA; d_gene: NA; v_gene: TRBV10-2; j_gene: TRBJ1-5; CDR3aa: CASTLDRNQPQHF; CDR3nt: TGCGCCAGCACCCTGGACAGAAATCAGCCCCAGCATTTT
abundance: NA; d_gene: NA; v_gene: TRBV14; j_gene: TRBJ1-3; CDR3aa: CASSLTISGNTIYF; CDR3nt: TGTGCCAGCAGCTTAACAATTTCTGGAAACACCATATATTTT
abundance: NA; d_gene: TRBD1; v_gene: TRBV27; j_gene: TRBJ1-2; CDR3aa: CASRRQGSASYGYTF; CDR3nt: TGTGCCAGCAGAAGACAGGGGTCAGCCTCCTATGGCTACACCTTC
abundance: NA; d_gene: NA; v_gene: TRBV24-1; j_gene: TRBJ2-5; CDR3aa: CATSDGGQETQYF; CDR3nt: TGTGCCACCAGTGACGGGGGCCAAGAGACCCAGTACTTC
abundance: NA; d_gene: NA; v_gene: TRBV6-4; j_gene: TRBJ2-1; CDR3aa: CASSASSSYNEQFF; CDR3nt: TGTGCCAGCAGTGCAAGTTCTAGCTACAATGAGCAGTTCTTC
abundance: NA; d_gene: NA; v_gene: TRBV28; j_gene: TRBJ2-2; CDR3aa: CASVDGGIRNTGELFF; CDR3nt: TGTGCCAGCGTAGACGGAGGGATCCGGAACACCGGGGAGCTGTTTTTT
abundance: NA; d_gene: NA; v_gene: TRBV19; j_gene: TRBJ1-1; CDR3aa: CASSIGENFAGAFF; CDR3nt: TGTGCCAGTAGTATTGGTGAGAATTTCGCGGGAGCTTTCTTT
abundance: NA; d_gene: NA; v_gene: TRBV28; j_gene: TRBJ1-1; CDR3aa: CASSPLGQQIEAFF; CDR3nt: TGTGCCAGCAGTCCCTTAGGACAGCAGATTGAAGCTTTCTTT
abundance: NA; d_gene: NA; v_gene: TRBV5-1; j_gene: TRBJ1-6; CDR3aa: CASSPGDHNSPLHF; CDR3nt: TGCGCCAGCAGCCCAGGGGACCATAATTCACCCCTCCACTTT
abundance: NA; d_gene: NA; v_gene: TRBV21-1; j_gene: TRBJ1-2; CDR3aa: CAQANYGYTF; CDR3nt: TGTGCTCAGGCTAACTATGGCTACACCTTC
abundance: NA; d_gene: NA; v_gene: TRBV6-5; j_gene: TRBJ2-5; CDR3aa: CASSRDMVQQETQYF; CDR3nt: TGTGCCAGCAGTAGAGACATGGTACAGCAAGAGACCCAGTACTTC
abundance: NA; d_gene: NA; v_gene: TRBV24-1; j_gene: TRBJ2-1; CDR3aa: CATSGVRRNNEQFF; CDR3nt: TGTGCCACCAGTGGAGTACGTCGTAACAATGAGCAGTTCTTC
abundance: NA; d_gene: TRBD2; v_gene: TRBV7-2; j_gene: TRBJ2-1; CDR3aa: CASSRTSGRLNEQFF; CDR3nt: TGTGCCAGCAGCAGAACTAGCGGGAGGCTCAATGAGCAGTTCTTC
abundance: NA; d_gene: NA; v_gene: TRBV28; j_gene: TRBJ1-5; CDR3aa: CASSLYSFDQPQHF; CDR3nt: TGTGCCAGCAGTTTATATTCTTTCGATCAGCCCCAGCATTTT
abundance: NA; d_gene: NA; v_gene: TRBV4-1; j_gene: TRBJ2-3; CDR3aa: CASSRLLLLASRPDTQYF; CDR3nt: TGCGCCAGCAGCCGCCTCTTACTACTGGCGTCGCGACCAGATACGCAGTATTTT
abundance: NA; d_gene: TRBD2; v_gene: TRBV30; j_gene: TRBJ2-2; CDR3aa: CAWEAGGFTGELFF; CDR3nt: TGTGCCTGGGAAGCGGGGGGTTTCACCGGGGAGCTGTTTTTT
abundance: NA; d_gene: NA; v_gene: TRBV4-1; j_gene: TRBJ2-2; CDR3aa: CASSLFGTGELFF; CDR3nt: TGCGCCAGCAGCCTCTTCGGGACCGGGGAGCTGTTTTTT
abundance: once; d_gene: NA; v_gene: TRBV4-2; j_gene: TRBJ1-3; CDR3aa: CASSQERGTPGNTIYF; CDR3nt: TGTGCCAGCAGCCAAGAGAGGGGGACGCCCGGAAACACCATATATTTT
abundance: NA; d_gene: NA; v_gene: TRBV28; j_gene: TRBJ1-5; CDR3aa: CASSLVGGGPYSQPQHF; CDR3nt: TGTGCCAGCAGTTTGGTCGGGGGGGGGCCATACTCTCAGCCCCAGCATTTT
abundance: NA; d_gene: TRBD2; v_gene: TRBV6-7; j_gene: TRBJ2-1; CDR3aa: CATPQRGGRYNEQFF; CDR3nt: TGTGCCACCCCTCAAAGAGGCGGGAGATACAATGAGCAGTTCTTC
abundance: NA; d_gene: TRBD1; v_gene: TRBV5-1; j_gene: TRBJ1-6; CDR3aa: CASGGQENSPLHF; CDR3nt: TGCGCCAGCGGGGGACAGGAAAATTCACCCCTCCACTTT
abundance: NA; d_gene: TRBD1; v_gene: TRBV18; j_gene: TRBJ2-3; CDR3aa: CASSPGAPGGADTQYF; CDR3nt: TGTGCCAGCTCACCGGGGGCCCCAGGGGGCGCAGATACGCAGTATTTT
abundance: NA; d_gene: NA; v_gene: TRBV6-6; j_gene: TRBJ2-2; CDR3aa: CASSSKPGELFF; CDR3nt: TGTGCCAGCAGTTCCAAGCCCGGGGAGCTGTTTTTT
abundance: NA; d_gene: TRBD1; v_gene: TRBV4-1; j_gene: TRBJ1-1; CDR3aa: CASSQDLGGTGREAFF; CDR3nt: TGCGCCAGCAGCCAAGATCTTGGCGGGACAGGCCGGGAGGCTTTCTTT
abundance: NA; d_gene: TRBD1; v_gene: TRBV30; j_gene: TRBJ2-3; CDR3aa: CAWSPKTDRLDTDTQYF; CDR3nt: TGTGCCTGGAGTCCCAAGACGGACAGGCTAGACACAGATACGCAGTATTTT
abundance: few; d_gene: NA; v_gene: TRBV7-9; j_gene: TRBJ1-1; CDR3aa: CASSPTEPTEAFF; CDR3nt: TGTGCCAGCAGCCCCACAGAGCCCACTGAAGCTTTCTTT
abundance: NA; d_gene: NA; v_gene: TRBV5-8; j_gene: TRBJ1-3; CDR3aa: CASSVGGWNGNTIYF; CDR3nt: TGTGCCAGCAGCGTTGGGGGGTGGAATGGAAACACCATATATTTT
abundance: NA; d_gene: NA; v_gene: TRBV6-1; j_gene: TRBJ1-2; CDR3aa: CASSEWQGIRGYTF; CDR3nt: TGTGCCAGCAGTGAATGGCAGGGAATACGTGGCTACACCTTC
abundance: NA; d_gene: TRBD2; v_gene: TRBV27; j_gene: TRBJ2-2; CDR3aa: CASSFGTSGTGELFF; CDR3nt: TGTGCCAGCAGTTTTGGGACTAGCGGGACCGGGGAGCTGTTTTTT
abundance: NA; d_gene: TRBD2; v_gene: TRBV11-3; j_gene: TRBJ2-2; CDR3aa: CASSSEGLAAGELFF; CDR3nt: TGTGCCAGCAGCTCAGAGGGACTAGCGGCCGGGGAGCTGTTTTTT
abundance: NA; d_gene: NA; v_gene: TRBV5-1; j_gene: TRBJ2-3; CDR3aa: CASSLGGSTDTQYF; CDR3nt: TGCGCCAGCAGCCTAGGCGGAAGCACAGATACGCAGTATTTT
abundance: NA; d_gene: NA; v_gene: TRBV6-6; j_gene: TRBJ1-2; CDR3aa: CASSTDTGYGYTF; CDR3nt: TGTGCCAGCAGTACGGACACAGGCTATGGCTACACCTTC
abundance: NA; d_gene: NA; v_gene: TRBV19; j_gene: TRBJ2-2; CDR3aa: CASRTDRTLVTGELFF; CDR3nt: TGTGCCAGTAGAACCGATAGAACGTTAGTCACCGGGGAGCTGTTTTTT
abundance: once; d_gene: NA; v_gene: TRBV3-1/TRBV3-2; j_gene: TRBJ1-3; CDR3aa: CASSQSFGQGNTIYF; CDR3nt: TGTGCCAGCAGCCAAAGCTTTGGGCAAGGAAACACCATATATTTT
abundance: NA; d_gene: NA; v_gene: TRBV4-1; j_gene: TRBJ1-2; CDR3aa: CASSHPGQPVDNYGYTF; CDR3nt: TGCGCCAGCAGCCATCCAGGACAGCCCGTCGATAACTATGGCTACACCTTC
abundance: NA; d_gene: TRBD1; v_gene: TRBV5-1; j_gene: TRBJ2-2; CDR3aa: CASSSQTGGEIWTGELFF; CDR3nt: TGCGCCAGCAGCTCTCAAACAGGGGGCGAAATCTGGACCGGGGAGCTGTTTTTT
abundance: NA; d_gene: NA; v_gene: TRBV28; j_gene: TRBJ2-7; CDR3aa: CASSFHGGATYEQYF; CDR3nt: TGTGCCAGCAGTTTTCACGGCGGAGCCACCTACGAGCAGTACTTC
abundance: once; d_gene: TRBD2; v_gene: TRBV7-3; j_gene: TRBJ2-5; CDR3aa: CASSLIAGEETQYF; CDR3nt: TGTGCCAGCAGCTTAATAGCGGGGGAAGAGACCCAGTACTTC
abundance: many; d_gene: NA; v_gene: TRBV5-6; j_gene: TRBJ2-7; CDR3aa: CASSLDQAEQYF; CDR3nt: TGTGCCAGCAGCTTGGACCAAGCCGAGCAGTACTTC